The 21 T cell receptor beta chains listed next were all sequenced from one sample in a study of OX40 agonist ivuxolimab in advanced cancers. The table came from immunoSEQ multiplex PCR; TCRdb's copy has only in-frame clones and leaves some out. The sample lists about 60,000 clones, 65% to 90% occurring once. Sequenced here: CD4+ or CD8+ T cells sorted from blood, sampled in a trial of the OX40 agonist ivuxolimab. All receptors come from an adult with an advanced solid tumor such as melanoma, head and neck, liver or kidney cancer.

The rearrangement joins TRBV7-2 to TRBJ2-7; 8 nucleotides match TRBD1. With 5 bases clipped from V and 1 base from J, the junction kept 1 base outside the gene matches. CDR3 length: 13 amino acids. The germline gives CDR1 SGHTA, CDR2 FQGNSA. The CDR3, as DNA: TGTGCCAGCAGCGGGACAGGTTCCTACGAGCAGTACTTC. Its protein product is CASSGTGSYEQYF. Complete variable domain (other parts from reference TRBV7-2 and TRBJ2-7): GAGVSQSPSNKVTEKGKDVELRCDPISGHTALYWYRQSLGQGLEFLIYFQGNSAPDKSGLPSDRFSAERTGGSVSTLTIQRTQQEDSAVYLCASSGTGSYEQYFGPGTRLTVT.

V is TRBV4-3 and J is TRBJ2-7, with 8 bases matching TRBD2. CDR3 length: 16 residues. Germline V lookup: CDR1 LGHNA, CDR2 YSLEER. The V gene end was trimmed by 0 bases and the J gene end by 3 bases; junction bases not matched to a gene: 7. CDR3 bases: TGCGCCAGCAGCCAAGAGGCGCTAGCGGGTCACTACGAGCAGTACTTC. This sequence encodes CASSQEALAGHYEQYF.

The genes are TRBV29-1 and TRBJ1-3; D uncertain. The V gene's germline CDR1 is SQVTM and CDR2 ANQGSEA. The CDR3 covers 11 residues. The germline V and J ends were trimmed by 3 bases and 4 bases, with 4 bases remaining between them. DNA for the CDR3: TGCAGCGTTGATTCCGGAAACACCATATATTTT. Amino acid sequence: CSVDSGNTIYF.

The chain combines TRBV10-2 with TRBJ2-1; D perhaps matches TRBD1 (5 bases). The CDR3 consists of 17 residues. V was pared by 7 bases and J by 0 bases, with 19 bases between. In germline, CDR1 is WSHSY, CDR2 SAAADI. The DNA of the CDR3 is TGCGCCAGCAAGGGGAAGCACCAAGGGCACTCCTACAATGAGCAGTTCTTC. Its protein product is CASKGKHQGHSYNEQFF.

The J gene is TRBJ1-3, the V gene TRBV5-1, with TRBD1 matching 8 bases. The CDR3 extends over 17 amino acids. Germline values: CDR1 SGHRS, CDR2 YFSETQ. After removal of 3 bases from V and 1 base from J, the junction contained 9 bases not matched to a gene. The CDR3 sequence is CASSSDRAMLSGNTIYF. CDR3 DNA sequence: TGCGCCAGCAGCTCGGACAGGGCCATGCTATCTGGAAACACCATATATTTT. Looking up the rest from reference TRBV5-1 and TRBJ1-3 gives the full variable domain: KAGVTQTPRYLIKTRGQQVTLSCSPISGHRSVSWYQQTPGQGLQFLFEYFSETQRNKGNFPGRFSGRQFSNSRSEMNVSTLELGDSALYLCASSSDRAMLSGNTIYFGEGSWLTVV.

The chain joins TRBV5-5 to TRBJ2-1; a weak D match, TRBD2 (7 bases). V gave up 1 base and J gave up 9 bases, with 17 bases separating them. The CDR3 is made up of 15 amino acids. Germline CDR1 and CDR2: SGHKS and YYEKEE (reference sequence). CDR3 bases: TGTGCCAGCAGCTTGAATAAACGGGGGGCAGGTGAGCAGTTCTTC. Translation: CASSLNKRGAGEQFF.

V is TRBV5-1 and J is TRBJ2-3, with D unresolved. The length of the CDR3 is 13 residues. Germline lookup yields CDR1 SGHRS and CDR2 YFSETQ. The ends were cut back, 5 bases at V and 4 bases at J, with 11 bases in the middle. The CDR3 DNA is TGCGCCAGCAGTTCCCTTAGTGCAGATACGCAGTATTTT. It codes for CASSSLSADTQYF.

The V gene is TRBV18, the J gene TRBJ1-1, with 8 bases that match TRBD1. Looked up from germline, CDR1 is KGHSH and CDR2 is LQKENI. The CDR3 loop spans 15 amino acids. J gave up 3 bases and V 3 bases, and 6 bases lay outside the gene matches. The DNA of the CDR3 is TGTGCCAGCTCACCCCAGGGGGCTGGGTACACTGAAGCTTTCTTT. Its protein product is CASSPQGAGYTEAFF.

The chain has TRBV11-2 and TRBJ2-3; no definite D call. The CDR3 extends over 13 amino acids. Trimming cost V 4 bases and J 6 bases, with 11 bases left between them. Germline CDR1 SGHAT, CDR2 FQNNGV. The DNA for the CDR3 is TGTGCCAGCAGCTACCTCCCCACGGATACGCAGTATTTT. It is translated as CASSYLPTDTQYF. Supplemented by reference TRBV11-2 and TRBJ2-3, the full variable domain reads EAGVAQSPRYKIIEKRQSVAFWCNPISGHATLYWYQQILGQGPKLLIQFQNNGVVDDSQLPKDRFSAERLKGVDSTLKIQPAKLEDSAVYLCASSYLPTDTQYFGPGTRLTVL.

The chain recombines TRBV28 with TRBJ2-3; D unresolved. The germline gives CDR1 MDHEN, CDR2 SYDVKM. This CDR3 has 15 amino acids. V lost 6 bases and J 0 bases, leaving 13 bases between the germline ends. The CDR3: CASRNRKYSTDTQYF. In DNA, the CDR3 is TGTGCCAGCAGAAATAGGAAGTATAGCACAGATACGCAGTATTTT.

V is TRBV9 and J is TRBJ1-1; 9 positions agree with TRBD1. The CDR3 is 14 residues long. V gave up 3 bases and J gave up 2 bases; unmatched junction bases: 2. Germline loops: CDR1 SGDLS, CDR2 YYNGEE. Written as DNA, the CDR3 is TGTGCCAGCAGCGGGGGACAGGGAAACACTGAAGCTTTCTTT. Its protein product is CASSGGQGNTEAFF.

The chain has TRBV7-2 and TRBJ2-1, with 9 bases matching TRBD2. The CDR3 covers 16 residues. The ends lost 0 bases at V and 2 bases at J; junction bases unmatched: 2. Germline V gene lookup returns CDR1 SGHTA and CDR2 FQGNSA. This CDR3 is CASSLAGGGAYNEQFF. CDR3 nucleotides: TGTGCCAGCAGCTTAGCCGGCGGGGGGGCCTACAATGAGCAGTTCTTC.

The V gene is TRBV10-1, the J gene TRBJ2-5; D unclear. CDR1 is WNHNN, CDR2 SYGVQD, per germline (reference sequence). This CDR3 comprises 13 residues. Between the trimmed V and J ends, which lost 3 bases and 5 bases, there was a span of 10 bases. The CDR3 here is CASSDWGTETQYF. As DNA, the CDR3 is TGCGCCAGCAGTGATTGGGGAACGGAGACCCAGTACTTC.

The V and J genes are TRBV6-5 and TRBJ2-5, with TRBD2 as a possible D gene (6 bases). Germline-derived CDR1 and CDR2 are MNHEY and SVGAGI. CDR3 size: 13 residues. Trimming took off 2 bases at V and 2 bases at J, with 6 bases between the two ends. In nucleotides, the CDR3 is TGTGCCAGCAGTTACGGGAGGCAAGAGACCCAGTACTTC. Its protein is CASSYGRQETQYF.

This chain connects TRBV18 to TRBJ2-7; unclear D gene. The V gene lost 2 bases and the J gene lost 3 bases, with 14 bases spanning the gap. Germline V gene lookup returns CDR1 KGHSH and CDR2 LQKENI. This CDR3 region has 15 residues. This CDR3 reads CASSPSAGAFYEQYF. The CDR3 DNA reads as TGTGCCAGCTCACCATCTGCAGGAGCTTTCTACGAGCAGTACTTC. The whole variable domain, filled in from reference TRBV18 and TRBJ2-7, reads NAGVMQNPRHLVRRRGQEARLRCSPMKGHSHVYWYRQLPEEGLKFMVYLQKENIIDESGMPKERFSAEFPKEGPSILRIQQVVRGDSAAYFCASSPSAGAFYEQYFGPGTRLTVT.

The chain is built from TRBV5-1 and TRBJ2-5; D uncertain. This CDR3 has 13 residues. Per the germline V gene, CDR1 is SGHRS and CDR2 is YFSETQ. Deletions cut 4 bases from V and 1 base from J, with 8 bases between. CDR3 DNA: TGCGCCAGCAGCACTGCTCCCCAAGAGACCCAGTACTTC. The encoded protein is CASSTAPQETQYF.

This chain uses TRBV27 with TRBJ2-7; 7 nucleotides agree with TRBD1. CDR1 is MNHEY, CDR2 SMNVEV, per germline (reference sequence). Germline trimming cut 2 bases from V and 3 bases from J; bases unmatched to any gene: 7. This CDR3 has 15 amino acids. This CDR3 reads CASSLALGQHYEQYF. In nucleotides, the CDR3 is TGTGCCAGCAGTTTAGCCCTGGGACAGCACTACGAGCAGTACTTC.

The rearrangement uses TRBV6-5 and TRBJ2-5; tentatively, D is TRBD2 (5 bases). This CDR3 is built from 14 residues. CDR1 and CDR2 (germline): MNHEY, SVGAGI. Trimming removed 2 bases from V and 2 bases from J, with 9 bases in between. The CDR3 loop reads CASSYDPGQETQYF. The CDR3, as DNA: TGTGCCAGCAGTTACGACCCGGGGCAAGAGACCCAGTACTTC.

V usage is TRBV19 and J usage is TRBJ2-1; 9 nucleotides match TRBD2. After removal of 5 bases from V and 3 bases from J, the junction contained 8 bases not matched to a gene. Germline lookup yields CDR1 LNHDA and CDR2 SQIVND (reference sequence). This CDR3 contains 16 residues. CDR3 in amino acids: CASSPRTSDYYNEQFF. The CDR3 nucleotides read TGTGCCAGTAGTCCTAGGACTAGCGATTACTACAATGAGCAGTTCTTC.

The chain couples TRBV19 to TRBJ1-1; D is undetermined. Germline V gene sequence: CDR1 LNHDA, CDR2 SQIVND (reference sequence). The CDR3 runs 15 residues. Trimming left V 4 bases short and J 0 bases short, with 12 bases between. CDR3 amino acids: CASSRAGAMNTEAFF. The DNA of the CDR3 is TGTGCCAGTAGTAGAGCAGGCGCTATGAACACTGAAGCTTTCTTT.

The chain couples TRBV18 to TRBJ2-6; D unclear. The CDR3 has 14 residues. The germline gives CDR1 KGHSH, CDR2 LQKENI. With 9 bases removed from V and 2 bases from J, the gap between germline ends came to 11 bases. The CDR3 bases are TGTGCCAGTTGGCCTGAAACTGGGGCCAACGTCCTGACTTTC. Translated: CASWPETGANVLTF.